These 30 T cell receptor beta chains were sequenced from one sample in a study of shared clonotypes between healthy human individuals. Generated by immunoSEQ multiplex PCR, the TCRdb table keeps only in-frame clones and is missing some. In the table there are approximately 2,000,000 clones, about 93% of which are singletons. Naive CD8 cells were CD45RO-negative, positively selected for CCR7, excluding terminally differentiated effector memory CD45RA+ cells. Sequenced: naive CD8+ T cells from PBMCs. These TCRs come from a man younger than 30 in good health. Some clones in this sample may be carry-over from other donors' samples.

The V gene is TRBV5-4, the J gene TRBJ2-1; D tentatively fits TRBD1 or TRBD2 (5 bases each). Germline CDR1 and CDR2: SGHNT and YYREEE (reference sequence). V shed 4 bases and J shed 9 bases, with 17 bases lying between them. The CDR3 runs 14 residues. CDR3: CASSPEGLTGEQFF. CDR3 sequence (DNA): TGTGCCAGCAGCCCTGAGGGGTTGACGGGTGAGCAGTTCTTC.

The chain combines TRBV5-1 with TRBJ2-5; 7 positions agree with TRBD1. Germline lookup yields CDR1 SGHRS and CDR2 YFSETQ. The CDR3 is made up of 14 amino acids. After removal of 2 bases from V and 2 bases from J, the junction contained 3 bases not matched to a gene. The CDR3 sequence: CASSLSRGQETQYF. The CDR3 coding sequence is TGCGCCAGCAGCTTATCCAGGGGGCAAGAGACCCAGTACTTC.

Notes on this clone: The sample holds other DNA sequences that translate to the same CDR3. The chain combines TRBV19 with TRBJ1-5; D is perhaps TRBD1 (6 bases). V was clipped by 1 base and J by 6 bases, with 13 bases between them. The CDR3 length is 15 residues. In germline, CDR1 is LNHDA, CDR2 SQIVND (reference sequence). CDR3 sequence reads: CASSIVPRGGQPQHF. CDR3 bases: TGTGCCAGTAGTATAGTTCCCAGGGGAGGTCAGCCCCAGCATTTT.

The genes are TRBV19 and TRBJ2-7; D remains ambiguous. This CDR3 comprises 15 residues. V lost 3 bases, J lost 0 bases, and 12 bases lay in between. Germline V CDR1 and CDR2: LNHDA, SQIVND (reference sequence). CDR3 nucleotide sequence: TGTGCCAGTAGTATCGGGCCTCTAAGCTCCTACGAGCAGTACTTC. Translating gives CASSIGPLSSYEQYF.

This chain uses TRBV4-1 with TRBJ2-7; D gene ambiguous. V was trimmed by 0 bases and J by 0 bases, leaving 12 bases between them. CDR3 length: 16 residues. Germline V lookup: CDR1 MGHRA, CDR2 YSYEKL. The CDR3 reads CASSQDPYGSSYEQYF. Written as DNA, the CDR3 is TGCGCCAGCAGCCAAGATCCTTACGGCAGCTCCTACGAGCAGTACTTC.

This rearrangement joins TRBV13 to TRBJ2-2; maybe TRBD1 (7 bases). The V and J ends lost 4 bases and 4 bases respectively, with 16 bases between them. Per the germline V gene, CDR1 is PRHDT and CDR2 is FYEKMQ (reference sequence). This CDR3 contains 16 residues. The chain's CDR3 is CASSSTGEAGTGELFF. The CDR3 bases are TGTGCCAGCAGCTCTACAGGGGAGGCGGGCACCGGGGAGCTGTTTTTT.

This rearrangement joins TRBV6-1 to TRBJ2-5; D remains unclear. The CDR3 runs 14 residues. The V end lost 5 bases, the J end lost 8 bases, and 18 bases lay between the germline ends. CDR1 is MNHNS and CDR2 is SASEGT in the germline V gene. The CDR3 here is CASSQNPPPGTQYF. As DNA, the CDR3 is TGTGCCAGCAGTCAAAATCCCCCGCCTGGAACCCAGTACTTC.

A single count supports this clone. The chain couples TRBV10-3 to TRBJ2-3, with D hard to call. The CDR3 is 14 residues long. Germline V gives CDR1 ENHRY, CDR2 SYGVKD. The V gene lost 11 bases and the J gene lost 6 bases, with 21 bases spanning the gap. The CDR3 coding sequence is TGTGCCTCCTCCGAGGAACCTGGGATGGATACGCAGTATTTT. Translating gives CASSEEPGMDTQYF.

This chain joins TRBV6-5 and TRBJ1-5; D may be TRBD1 (5 bases). The CDR3 totals 14 residues. Trimming removed 2 bases at V and 5 bases at J, with 10 bases between. The germline V gene encodes CDR1 MNHEY and CDR2 SVGAGI. CDR3 loop: CASSYGASHQPQHF. CDR3 DNA: TGTGCCAGCAGTTACGGGGCGTCTCATCAGCCCCAGCATTTT.

The J gene is TRBJ2-6, the V gene TRBV7-9; 8 positions agree with TRBD1. This CDR3 contains 19 residues. Germline loops: CDR1 SEHNR, CDR2 FQNEAQ (reference sequence). Trimming removed 3 bases from V and 4 bases from J; junction bases left unmatched: 14. CDR3 loop: CASSFRTGNTLMGANVLTF. CDR3 nucleotide sequence: TGTGCCAGCAGCTTCCGGACAGGGAATACTTTAATGGGGGCCAACGTCCTGACTTTC.

The chain uses TRBV9 and TRBJ2-3, with 10 bases identical to TRBD2. Germline V gives CDR1 SGDLS, CDR2 YYNGEE. The CDR3 consists of 14 residues. V trimming: 6 bases; J trimming: 3 bases; junction bases outside the gene matches: 4. The chain's CDR3 is CASNPGLATDTQYF. In DNA, the CDR3 is TGTGCCAGCAACCCGGGACTAGCGACAGATACGCAGTATTTT.

The DNA of the CDR3 is TGTGCCAGCACTACTGGAAAAGGGACCCACGAGCAGTACTTC. It yields the protein CASTTGKGTHEQYF. The chain couples TRBV2 to TRBJ2-5; possibly TRBD1 or TRBD2 for D (5 bases each). The better agreement between TRBJ2-7 and the DNA end casts doubt on the J call. Per germline, CDR1 SNHLY and CDR2 FYNNEI. This CDR3 contains 14 residues.

This clone was counted between two and nine times. The CDR3 sequence: CASSLGTSVTEAFF. The CDR3 DNA sequence: TGTGCCAGCAGTCTGGGTACATCAGTCACTGAAGCTTTCTTT. The V call is TRBV27, the J call TRBJ1-1; D call uncertain. There are 14 residues in the CDR3. The germline V and J ends were trimmed by 5 bases and 4 bases, with 14 bases remaining between them. Germline V CDR1 and CDR2: MNHEY, SMNVEV (reference sequence).

This clone was picked up one time. The chain is built from TRBV28 and TRBJ1-2; 7 nucleotides match TRBD1. Trimming cost V 1 base and J 3 bases; bases outside gene matches: 11. Germline values: CDR1 MDHEN, CDR2 SYDVKM. The CDR3 totals 17 residues. The chain's CDR3 is CASSLLAVGTAHYGYTF. The CDR3 DNA is TGTGCCAGCAGTTTATTGGCCGTAGGGACAGCCCACTATGGCTACACCTTC.

This chain links TRBV9 with TRBJ2-5; no clear D gene. Looked up from germline, CDR1 is SGDLS and CDR2 is YYNGEE. The CDR3 is 12 residues long. The V and J ends lost 3 bases and 5 bases respectively, with 8 bases between them. CDR3 nucleotides: TGTGCCAGCAGCGCGCCTTCGGAGACCCAGTACTTC. This translates into CASSAPSETQYF.

The genes are TRBV11-2 and TRBJ2-7, with 8 nucleotides matching TRBD1. The CDR3 contains 14 residues. Germline V gene data show CDR1 as SGHAT and CDR2 as FQNNGV. The V segment lost 3 bases and the J segment 6 bases; nucleotides outside the gene matches: 7. The CDR3 DNA is TGTGCCAGCAGCTTCGAACGGACAGGGCGCGAGCAGTACTTC. Protein sequence: CASSFERTGREQYF.

Concerning this clone itself: The same CDR3 is also encoded by other DNA sequences in this sample. The chain uses TRBV27 and TRBJ2-7, with 7 bases identical to TRBD2. Germline loops: CDR1 MNHEY, CDR2 SMNVEV (reference sequence). This CDR3 spans 14 amino acids. J lost 4 bases, V lost 3 bases, and 6 bases had no gene match. The CDR3 coding sequence is TGTGCCAGCAGTTTCGGGGGGAGGGGATACGAGCAGTACTTC. Amino acid sequence: CASSFGGRGYEQYF.

V usage is TRBV5-1 and J usage is TRBJ2-7; 10 nucleotides align to TRBD2. The CDR3 covers 16 residues. Per the germline V gene, CDR1 is SGHRS and CDR2 is YFSETQ. V was pared by 0 bases and J by 2 bases, with 5 bases of the junction left unmatched. In nucleotides, the CDR3 is TGCGCCAGCAGCTTGGCTGGGAGCGGGAGGGCCTACGAGCAGTACTTC. Amino acids: CASSLAGSGRAYEQYF.

This clone has a single count. Other DNA sequences in the sample encode the same CDR3. The chain links TRBV9 to TRBJ2-1, with 7 positions matching TRBD1. V was pared by 4 bases and J by 3 bases, with 4 bases of the junction left unmatched. The CDR3 is 14 amino acids. Germline CDR1 and CDR2: SGDLS and YYNGEE. The CDR3 here is CASSPGDSYNEQFF. CDR3 in DNA: TGTGCCAGCAGCCCAGGGGACAGCTACAATGAGCAGTTCTTC.

The chain carries TRBV6-6 and TRBJ1-1; TRBD1 is a possible D gene (5 bases). The CDR3 length is 15 residues. Germline V gene lookup returns CDR1 MNHNY and CDR2 SVGAGI (reference sequence). V lost 11 bases and J lost 3, with 22 bases in between. The CDR3, as DNA: TGTGCCGCCTCCCCGACCCGGGGCCGGGACACTGAAGCTTTCTTT. Amino acid sequence: CAASPTRGRDTEAFF.

The chain uses TRBV27 and TRBJ2-3, with 9 bases aligning to TRBD2. CDR1 and CDR2 from the germline V gene are MNHEY and SMNVEV (reference sequence). V gave up 8 bases and J gave up 2 bases; unmatched junction bases: 8. CDR3 length: 15 residues. This chain's CDR3 is CASGQSGRITDTQYF. CDR3 DNA sequence: TGTGCCAGCGGACAAAGCGGGAGGATCACAGATACGCAGTATTTT.

The chain links TRBV29-1 to TRBJ2-1; TRBD2 aligns across 8 bases. The V gene end was trimmed by 6 bases and the J gene end by 3 bases; junction bases not matched to a gene: 7. The CDR3 totals 14 residues. Per the germline V gene, CDR1 is SQVTM and CDR2 is ANQGSEA. CDR3 sequence reads: CSVVLGTSYNEQFF. The CDR3 DNA is TGCAGCGTGGTGCTCGGGACTAGCTACAATGAGCAGTTCTTC.

The V gene is TRBV7-9, the J gene TRBJ1-4; unclear D gene. This CDR3 has 16 residues. Trimming took 5 bases from V and 3 from J, leaving 16 bases between them. Germline V gene data show CDR1 as SEHNR and CDR2 as FQNEAQ (reference sequence). The CDR3 is CASSAPKGAANEKLFF. In DNA form, the CDR3 reads TGTGCCAGCAGCGCCCCTAAAGGAGCAGCTAATGAAAAACTGTTTTTT. The variable domain in full, completed from reference TRBV7-9 and TRBJ1-4, reads DTGVSQNPRHKITKRGQNVTFRCDPISEHNRLYWYRQTLGQGPEFLTYFQNEAQLEKSRLLSDRFSAERPKGSFSTLEIQRTEQGDSAMYLCASSAPKGAANEKLFFGSGTQLSVL.

The chain joins TRBV7-9 to TRBJ2-1; unclear D gene. The CDR3 runs to 14 residues. Germline CDR1 reads SEHNR; CDR2 reads FQNEAQ (reference sequence). V shed 8 bases and J shed 0 bases, with 11 bases lying between them. CDR3 in DNA: TGTGCCAGCCGGTTAGTAGGCTCCTACAATGAGCAGTTCTTC. This translates into CASRLVGSYNEQFF.

This chain joins TRBV6-7 and TRBJ2-3; D is possibly TRBD1 or TRBD2 (6 bases each). TRBV6-7 belongs to the ORF category, with a function that is uncertain. The CDR3 consists of 20 residues. Deletions cut 0 bases from V and 0 bases from J, with 22 bases between. The CDR3 here is CASSYSGSGALDASTDTQYF. In DNA form, the CDR3 reads TGTGCCAGCAGTTACTCGGGATCGGGGGCGTTAGATGCTAGCACAGATACGCAGTATTTT.

The V call is TRBV9, the J call TRBJ2-3, with D uncertain. Germline V gene sequence: CDR1 SGDLS, CDR2 YYNGEE. This CDR3 has 14 residues. V lost 1 base to trimming and J lost 2 bases, with 8 bases between them. CDR3 nucleotide sequence: TGTGCCAGCAGCGTACAGGTATTCACAGATACGCAGTATTTT. As protein: CASSVQVFTDTQYF. The variable domain in full, completed from reference TRBV9 and TRBJ2-3, reads DSGVTQTPKHLITATGQRVTLRCSPRSGDLSVYWYQQSLDQGLQFLIQYYNGEERAKGNILERFSAQQFPDLHSELNLSSLELGDSALYFCASSVQVFTDTQYFGPGTRLTVL.

This clone came up a few times. The chain links TRBV2 to TRBJ1-2; tentatively, D is TRBD1 (6 bases). V lost 9 bases, J lost 4 bases, and 15 bases lay in between. Germline assignment: CDR1 SNHLY and CDR2 FYNNEI. There are 13 residues in the CDR3. The CDR3 DNA is TGTGCCAGATTCCTGGAGGGGGGCTATGGCTACACCTTC. Residues: CARFLEGGYGYTF.

The chain uses TRBV19 and TRBJ2-5; 13 bases map to TRBD2. CDR1 and CDR2 (germline): LNHDA, SQIVND (reference sequence). J was trimmed by 2 bases and V by 3 bases; bases with no gene match: 3. The CDR3 covers 16 residues. The CDR3 nucleotides are TGTGCCAGTAGTATCGGACTAGCGGGAGCACAAGAGACCCAGTACTTC. The encoded protein is CASSIGLAGAQETQYF.

The chain employs TRBV27 and TRBJ2-3; D gene uncertain. Germline values: CDR1 MNHEY, CDR2 SMNVEV (reference sequence). Deletions cut 2 bases from V and 2 bases from J, with 11 bases between. The CDR3 covers 15 residues. CDR3 bases: TGTGCCAGCAGTTTACGAGCGAGCTCCACAGATACGCAGTATTTT. It translates to CASSLRASSTDTQYF.

V usage is TRBV5-5 and J usage is TRBJ2-7; D is possibly TRBD1 (5 bases). This CDR3 contains 13 residues. The V gene's germline CDR1 is SGHKS and CDR2 YYEKEE (reference sequence). Trimming pared 4 bases from V and 5 bases from J, leaving 13 bases between. The CDR3 protein is CASSLGRVNEQYF. The CDR3 DNA sequence: TGTGCCAGCAGCCTGGGCAGGGTCAACGAGCAGTACTTC.